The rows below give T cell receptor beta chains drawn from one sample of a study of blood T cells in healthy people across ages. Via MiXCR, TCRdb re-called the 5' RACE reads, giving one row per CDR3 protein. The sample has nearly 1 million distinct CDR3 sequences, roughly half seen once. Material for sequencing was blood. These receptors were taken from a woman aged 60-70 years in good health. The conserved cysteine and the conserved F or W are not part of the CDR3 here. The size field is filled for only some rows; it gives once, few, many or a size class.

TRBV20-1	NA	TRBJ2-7	SPWGQGVSYEQY
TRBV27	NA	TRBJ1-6	ASSLPRGYNSPLH
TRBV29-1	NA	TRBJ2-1	SVASGGYNEQF
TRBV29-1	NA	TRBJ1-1	SVGVSNTEAF
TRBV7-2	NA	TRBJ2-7	ASSLARDAYEQY
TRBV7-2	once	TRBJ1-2	ASSKGGGGYT
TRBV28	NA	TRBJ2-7	ASSLVAGTYEQY
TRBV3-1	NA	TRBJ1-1	ASSKRPGTVNTEAF
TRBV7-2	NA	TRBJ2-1	ASSLVRLAGGRSYNEQF
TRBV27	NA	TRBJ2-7	ASSLSGRGGKQY
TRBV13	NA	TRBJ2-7	ASSAESSYEQY
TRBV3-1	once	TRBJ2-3	ASSQTRGTPDTQY
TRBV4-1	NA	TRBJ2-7	ASSQGSRGRYEQY
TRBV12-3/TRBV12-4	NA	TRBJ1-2	ASSLLGGYT
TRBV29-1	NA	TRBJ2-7	SVGGVEDYEQY
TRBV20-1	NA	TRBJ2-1	SARDPLTSGRTKSYNEQF
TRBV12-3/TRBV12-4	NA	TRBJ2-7	ASSLRSEGRASYEQY
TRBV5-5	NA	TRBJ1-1	ASDGGRSNTEAF
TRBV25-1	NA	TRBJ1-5	ASRPGGINQPQH
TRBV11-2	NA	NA	ASSFGGWTYEQY
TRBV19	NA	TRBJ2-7	ASSIWRGSSFYEQY
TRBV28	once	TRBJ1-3	ASSKAGQGENTIY
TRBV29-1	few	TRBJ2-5	SVTGGPNEQY
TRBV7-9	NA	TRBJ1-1	ASNLGGEAF
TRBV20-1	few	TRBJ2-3	SAPGTSGRAWNTDTQY
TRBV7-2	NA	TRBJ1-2	ASSPSRADLYGYT
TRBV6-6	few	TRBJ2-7	ASSGGQGNYEQY
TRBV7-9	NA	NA	ASNLAGGIGGAYEQY
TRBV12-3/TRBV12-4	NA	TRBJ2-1	ASTPLAGGREQF
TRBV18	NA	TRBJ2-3	ASSPGLAPDTQY
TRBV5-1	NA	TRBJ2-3	ASSVATHSAETQY
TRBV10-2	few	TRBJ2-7	ASSGPARAQY
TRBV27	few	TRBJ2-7	ASSFLGDTYEQY
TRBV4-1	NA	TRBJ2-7	ASQGSLADDSYEQY
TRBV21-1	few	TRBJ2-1	ASSRGGGSSYNEQF
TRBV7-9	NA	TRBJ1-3	ASSLASLGNTIY
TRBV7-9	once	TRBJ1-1	ASSLGMGFDTEAF
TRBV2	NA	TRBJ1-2	ASSDGQNGYT
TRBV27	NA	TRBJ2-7	ASSLSSGTLAYEQY
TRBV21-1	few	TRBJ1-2	ASSLNLGRIYGYT
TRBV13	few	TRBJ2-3	ASTLGLAGEVTQY